This TCR beta chain was sequenced for a study of post-analysis software for immune sequencing data. Germline V gene data show CDR1 as LGHNA and CDR2 as YSLEER. The CDR3 contains 14 residues. This clonotype came up many times. Its antigen is still unknown. The junction and the germline gene differ at one end; a read error may be behind it. Study-wide results and limits: Comparison of patients with controls showed about 5 TRBV segments more frequent in patients, TRBV5-6, TRBV5-1 and TRBV20-1 among them. The authors found that F measure strongly co-clustered same-batch samples.

Every TCR beta cDNA library bore unique molecular identifiers. From around 1 to 10 million T cells, roughly 0.5 million cDNA molecules were obtained. TCRdb fed the PCR reads into MiXCR, producing one record per CDR3 protein. The profile covers hundreds of thousands of distinct CDR3 sequences, with around 27% appearing a single time and 0.56% taken by the ten largest. The V and J genes are TRBV4-3 and TRBJ2-1; D gene ambiguous. The receptor comes from a girl aged 5 to 17 with multiple sclerosis. Sequenced sample: blood. CDR3 region: CASSQVGQNNEQFF. The CDR3 DNA sequence: TGTGCCAGCAGCCAAGTAGGGCAGAACAATGAGCAGTTCTTC.